This TCR beta chain was found in a study of blood T cells in healthy people across ages. The CDR3 is 18 residues long. Trimming removed 3 bases from V and 6 bases from J, with 25 bases in between. On this clonotype: The CDR3 ends on some other residue instead of the conserved phenylalanine or tryptophan, so this is likely a read error.

A second 7 to 11 cycle PCR used barcoded and J-beta primers. TCRdb re-called the 5' RACE reads with MiXCR, one entry per CDR3 protein. The top ten clones hold 20% to 25% of a sample with about a million distinct CDR3 sequences, roughly 51% of them seen once. The TCR comes from a woman aged 55-70 years in good health. The source material was blood. The gene calls are TRBV12-3 or TRBV12-4 and TRBJ2-3; tentatively, D is TRBD1 (6 bases). The CDR3 loop reads CASSFSESGQLGSDTQYV. The CDR3 nucleotides are TGTGCCAGCAGTTTCTCGGAATCTGGACAGCTGGGATCGGATACGCAGTATGTT.